Following are 30 T cell receptor beta chains from one sample sequenced in a study of blood T cells in healthy people across ages. A second PCR of 7 to 11 cycles used a sample-barcoded 5' primer and a J-beta primer mix. MiXCR was run by TCRdb on the 5' RACE reads, yielding one entry per CDR3 protein. The data contain more than 650,000 distinct CDR3 sequences, around a quarter of them seen just once; the ten biggest clones take up 3%. The same specimen was also included in a second study, on T cells of mothers and their children.

The sequenced material came from blood. These receptors originate from a boy under 18 in good health.

This chain links TRBV6-1 with TRBJ2-1; TRBD2 matches 7 bases. This CDR3 is 15 amino acids long. The J segment lost 4 bases and the V segment lost 0 bases, leaving 3 bases of the junction unmatched. Germline lookup yields CDR1 MNHNS and CDR2 SASEGT. CDR3 DNA sequence: TGTGCCAGCAGTGAAGCTTGGGGAGGGTACAATGAGCAGTTCTTC. This translates into CASSEAWGGYNEQFF.

The gene calls are TRBV7-9 and TRBJ2-5; 7 bases align to TRBD1. TRBJ2-7 matches the DNA end more closely, so the J call is doubtful. The V gene's germline CDR1 is SEHNR and CDR2 FQNEAQ (reference sequence). The CDR3 loop spans 13 amino acids. CDR3: CASTPDRAYEQYF. The CDR3 region has the DNA TGTGCCAGCACTCCTGACAGGGCCTACGAGCAGTACTTC.

The J gene is TRBJ2-1, the V gene TRBV28, with D possibly TRBD2 on 6 matching bases. This CDR3 is 16 amino acids long. Germline values: CDR1 MDHEN, CDR2 SYDVKM. Trimming removed 5 bases at V and 8 bases at J, with 22 bases between. CDR3 DNA: TGTGCCAGCAGTCTCTTCGGGACTCCCCTCAAGGATGAGCAGTTCTTC. Its protein product is CASSLFGTPLKDEQFF.

The genes are TRBV29-1 and TRBJ2-1, with 7 bases lining up with TRBD1. The CDR3 extends over 13 amino acids. The ends lost 3 bases at V and 4 bases at J; junction bases unmatched: 3. Per the germline V gene, CDR1 is SQVTM and CDR2 is ANQGSEA. Here the CDR3 reads CSVDRGIYNEQFF. For the CDR3, the DNA is TGCAGCGTTGACAGGGGGATATACAATGAGCAGTTCTTC.

J is TRBJ1-4 and V is TRBV20-1, with 10 bases fitting TRBD1. Looked up from germline, CDR1 is DFQATT and CDR2 is SNEGSKA (reference sequence). There are 14 residues in the CDR3. The V segment lost 4 bases and the J segment 7 bases; nucleotides outside the gene matches: 6. The CDR3 region is CSAKTTGGPEKLFF. CDR3 nucleotides: TGCAGTGCTAAGACGACAGGGGGCCCTGAAAAACTGTTTTTT.

The rearrangement uses TRBV4-1 and TRBJ2-5; 9 bases match TRBD1. The CDR3 sequence is 17 residues long. Germline V gene sequence: CDR1 MGHRA, CDR2 YSYEKL. Trimming removed 3 bases from V and 5 bases from J; junction bases left unmatched: 13. The CDR3 sequence is CASSHDNRQGGLETQYF. In DNA, the CDR3 is TGCGCCAGCAGCCATGACAACCGACAGGGGGGACTGGAGACCCAGTACTTC.

V is TRBV20-1 and J is TRBJ2-5; 10 nucleotides agree with TRBD2. The CDR3 is made up of 15 amino acids. CDR1 and CDR2 from the germline V gene are DFQATT and SNEGSKA (reference sequence). V shed 2 bases, J shed 5 bases, and the junction held 8 bases outside the gene matches. The CDR3 DNA reads as TGCAGTGCTAGAAAGGCTAGCGGGGGAAGGGAGACCCAGTACTTC. Its translation: CSARKASGGRETQYF.

This clonotype was observed a few times. CDR3 nucleotides: TGTGCCAGCAAGGGGACGGTTAATGAAAAACTGTTTTTT. It codes for CASKGTVNEKLFF. The V and J genes are TRBV2 and TRBJ1-4; tentative D call: TRBD1 (5 bases). CDR1 is SNHLY, CDR2 FYNNEI, per germline. This CDR3 is 13 amino acids long. V gave up 7 bases and J gave up 4 bases, with 10 bases separating them.

The CDR3 sequence is CSARDGPADGYTF. The CDR3 nucleotides read TGCAGTGCTAGAGATGGGCCCGCTGATGGCTACACCTTC. The chain carries TRBV20-1 and TRBJ1-2; D ambiguous. Germline loops: CDR1 DFQATT, CDR2 SNEGSKA (reference sequence). The CDR3 contains 13 residues. Trimming took 0 bases from V and 6 from J, leaving 11 bases between them.

V is TRBV6-1 and J is TRBJ1-3; TRBD1 might be the D (6 bases). Germline CDR1 and CDR2: MNHNS and SASEGT. V dropped 5 bases and J dropped 3 bases, with 23 bases sitting between them. The length of the CDR3 is 18 residues. The CDR3 bases are TGTGCCAGCAGTCCACGAGGGCTGGGGGCCTATCTTGGAAACACCATATATTTT. It encodes CASSPRGLGAYLGNTIYF.

This clonotype was detected a few times. V usage is TRBV9 and J usage is TRBJ2-7; 9 bases line up with TRBD2. The end of the DNA fits TRBJ2-1 better, so the J call may be wrong. This CDR3 is 15 amino acids long. Germline loops: CDR1 SGDLS, CDR2 YYNGEE. CDR3 bases: TGTGCCAGCAGCCCCCAGGCGGGGGGGGTCGGTGAGCAGTTCTTC. Residues: CASSPQAGGVGEQFF.

This clonotype was observed a handful of times. The rearrangement joins TRBV30 to TRBJ2-5; D may be TRBD1 (5 bases). CDR1 and CDR2 from the germline V gene are GTSNPN and SVGIG (reference sequence). CDR3 length equals 11 residues. The V end was cut by 8 bases, the J end by 5 bases, with 12 bases between. CDR3 sequence reads: CALSRAETQYF. Here the CDR3 DNA reads TGTGCCCTTTCCAGGGCGGAGACCCAGTACTTC.

This clonotype occurred a few times. V gene TRBV3-1 combines with J gene TRBJ2-5; D is perhaps TRBD1 (5 bases). Deletions cut 3 bases from V and 5 bases from J, with 13 bases between. The V gene's germline CDR1 is LGHDT and CDR2 YNNKEL (reference sequence). The CDR3 loop spans 14 amino acids. This CDR3 reads CASSHVGQGETQYF. In nucleotides, the CDR3 is TGTGCCAGCAGCCATGTGGGCCAGGGTGAGACCCAGTACTTC.

This chain joins TRBV7-9 and TRBJ2-5; 9 bases match TRBD1. CDR3 length: 13 amino acids. Germline CDR1 is SEHNR and CDR2 is FQNEAQ (reference sequence). The V gene end was trimmed by 7 bases and the J gene end by 2 bases; junction bases not matched to a gene: 2. The CDR3 sequence is CASKGTGQETQYF. DNA for the CDR3: TGTGCCAGCAAGGGGACAGGGCAAGAGACCCAGTACTTC.

The chain recombines TRBV14 with TRBJ2-2; D gene ambiguous. Trimming pared 0 bases from V and 3 bases from J, leaving 8 bases between. The germline V gene encodes CDR1 SGHDN and CDR2 FVKESK. This CDR3 spans 15 amino acids. CDR3 residues: CASSQEGRYTGELFF. The CDR3 region has the DNA TGTGCCAGCAGCCAAGAGGGCAGGTACACCGGGGAGCTGTTTTTT.

This clonotype was picked up a small number of times. V is TRBV3-1 and J is TRBJ2-1; a possible D gene is TRBD1 (5 bases). The CDR3 has 14 amino acids. Germline-derived CDR1 and CDR2 are LGHDT and YNNKEL (reference sequence). V lost 4 bases to trimming and J lost 8 bases, with 15 bases between them. Written as DNA, the CDR3 is TGTGCCAGCAGCCCCACAGGCCCGGGTGATGAGCAGTTCTTC. Its protein product is CASSPTGPGDEQFF.

This clonotype was detected a few times. The CDR3 protein is CASSVAPIQALLNYGYTF. The CDR3 DNA reads TGTGCCAGCAGCGTAGCTCCCATACAGGCCCTCCTTAACTATGGCTACACCTTC. J is TRBJ1-2 and V is TRBV9; possibly TRBD1 for D (5 bases). V lost 0 bases, J lost 1 base, and 19 bases lay in between. The CDR3 is 18 amino acids. CDR1 is SGDLS and CDR2 is YYNGEE in the germline V gene.

In its sample, this clonotype was seen a few times. This rearrangement joins TRBV6-6 to TRBJ1-3; D not certain. CDR1 is MNHNY and CDR2 is SVGAGI in the germline V gene (reference sequence). CDR3 length equals 16 residues. V was cut by 2 bases and J by 0 bases, with 11 bases left in between. CDR3 nucleotide sequence: TGTGCCAGCAGTTACGGCACAGAACCCTCTGGAAACACCATATATTTT. Translated, it gives CASSYGTEPSGNTIYF.

V usage is TRBV27 and J usage is TRBJ1-2, with 8 nucleotides matching TRBD1. Looked up from germline, CDR1 is MNHEY and CDR2 is SMNVEV (reference sequence). The CDR3 extends over 14 amino acids. After removal of 9 bases from V and 5 bases from J, the junction contained 11 bases not matched to a gene. The CDR3 sequence: CASSPSQGAYGYTF. DNA of the CDR3: TGTGCCAGTTCTCCTTCGCAGGGGGCATATGGCTACACCTTC.

The rearrangement links TRBV2 to TRBJ2-1, with 8 bases matching TRBD1. Trimming removed 3 bases from V and 2 bases from J; junction bases left unmatched: 6. Germline V gene sequence: CDR1 SNHLY, CDR2 FYNNEI. The CDR3 has 16 residues. The CDR3 sequence: CASSDSQGAPYNEQFF. In DNA, the CDR3 is TGTGCCAGCAGTGATTCGCAGGGGGCCCCCTACAATGAGCAGTTCTTC.

The chain employs TRBV29-1 and TRBJ2-1; unclear D gene. TRBJ2-5 explains the end of the DNA better; the J call may be wrong. The CDR3 loop spans 14 amino acids. CDR1 and CDR2 from the germline V gene are SQVTM and ANQGSEA. DNA for the CDR3: TGCAGCGTTGCATCGGCGCGAAATGGGGAGACCCAGTACTTC. This encodes CSVASARNGETQYF.

This clonotype was detected a few times. The chain combines TRBV4-1 with TRBJ1-4; D remains ambiguous. This CDR3 region has 14 residues. The germline gives CDR1 MGHRA, CDR2 YSYEKL. V was cut by 3 bases and J by 7 bases, with 12 bases left in between. The CDR3 spells CASSQNGIGEKLFF. The CDR3 region has the DNA TGCGCCAGCAGCCAGAACGGGATTGGTGAAAAACTGTTTTTT.

This clonotype turned up a few times. In DNA form, the CDR3 reads TGTGCCACCAGTGATTTGGATAGGAATGAGCAGTTCTTC. Its translation is CATSDLDRNEQFF. The chain joins TRBV24-1 to TRBJ2-1; no clear D gene. CDR3 size: 13 residues. Germline assignment: CDR1 KGHDR and CDR2 SFDVKD. The ends were cut back, 0 bases at V and 7 bases at J, with 6 bases in the middle.

This clonotype has a handful of counts. The junction shows a germline mismatch at one end, possibly a read error. The rearrangement links TRBV9 to TRBJ2-5; the D gene is possibly TRBD1 (5 bases). The CDR3 length is 16 residues. CDR1 SGDLS and CDR2 YYNGEE come from the germline V gene. The CDR3 bases are TGTGTCAGCAGCCCGAGAGGACCGACAGTTCAAGAGACCCAGTACTTC. Protein: CVSSPRGPTVQETQYF. Supplemented by reference TRBV9 and TRBJ2-5, the full variable domain reads DSGVTQTPKHLITATGQRVTLRCSPRSGDLSVYWYQQSLDQGLQFLIQYYNGEERAKGNILERFSAQQFPDLHSELNLSSLELGDSALYFCVSSPRGPTVQETQYFGPGTRLLVL.

CDR3 in amino acids: CASRPPGVMNTEAFF. The CDR3 nucleotides are TGTGCCAGCAGACCTCCAGGGGTAATGAACACTGAAGCTTTCTTT. The rearrangement uses TRBV27 and TRBJ1-1; a possible D gene is TRBD1 (6 bases). In germline, CDR1 is MNHEY, CDR2 SMNVEV (reference sequence). V was trimmed by 6 bases and J by 0 bases, leaving 14 bases between them. The CDR3 extends over 15 amino acids.

A few counts support this clonotype. The chain uses TRBV20-1 and TRBJ2-1; 12 nucleotides match TRBD2. Unmatched junction bases numbered 10, after V lost 4 bases and J lost 6 bases. This CDR3 has 16 residues. Germline lookup yields CDR1 DFQATT and CDR2 SNEGSKA (reference sequence). CDR3 amino acids: CSAIGASGGARNEQFF. DNA of the CDR3: TGCAGTGCTATCGGGGCTAGCGGGGGGGCACGCAATGAGCAGTTCTTC.

This chain links TRBV6-2 or TRBV6-3 with TRBJ1-2; D gene uncertain. Per germline, CDR1 MNHEY and CDR2 SVGEGT. This CDR3 spans 13 amino acids. V was trimmed by 6 bases and J by 7 bases, leaving 15 bases between them. The CDR3 here is CASSRTQEGGYTF. The CDR3, as DNA: TGTGCCAGCAGCCGGACGCAAGAAGGTGGCTACACCTTC.

This clonotype came up a few times. The DNA of the CDR3 is TGTGCCAGCAGGACCGGGACAGGGGGCTTAGAGACCCAGTACTTC. Protein sequence: CASRTGTGGLETQYF. V is TRBV12-3 or TRBV12-4 and J is TRBJ2-5; 12 bases align to TRBD1. CDR3 size: 15 residues. The V and J ends lost 6 bases and 4 bases, in that order; junction bases with no gene match: 6.

The V call is TRBV7-9, the J call TRBJ2-3; D is ambiguous. Trimming removed 3 bases from V and 3 bases from J, with 22 bases in between. Germline values: CDR1 SEHNR, CDR2 FQNEAQ (reference sequence). The CDR3 consists of 18 residues. DNA for the CDR3: TGTGCCAGCAGCTTCGCTCCCAGAAGACAAAGGGCGACAGATACGCAGTATTTT. It codes for CASSFAPRRQRATDTQYF.

V usage is TRBV11-2 and J usage is TRBJ2-5; 10 positions match TRBD1. This CDR3 has 16 residues. Per the germline V gene, CDR1 is SGHAT and CDR2 is FQNNGV. With V trimmed by 5 bases and J by 3 bases, 9 bases remained unmatched. CDR3 in amino acids: CASSPPIGTGEETQYF. CDR3 sequence (DNA): TGTGCCAGCAGCCCCCCCATCGGGACAGGGGAAGAGACCCAGTACTTC.